This TCR beta chain was sequenced in a study of T cell repertoires in cytomegalovirus infection. Using its own MiXCR run on the reads, TCRdb lists one record per CDR3 protein. The sample carries a few hundred thousand distinct CDR3 sequences, roughly 10% recorded once. Trimming shortened V by 7 bases and J by 3 bases, and 20 bases separated the two germline ends. CDR1 is SGHAT, CDR2 FQNNGV, per germline. There are 16 residues in the CDR3. This clonotype came up many times. Sequenced: PBMCs. The chain carries TRBV11-2 and TRBJ2-3; D is possibly TRBD2 (6 bases). The source of this sequence is a human donor in good health (CMV status not recorded). Some clones in this sample may be carry-over from other donors' samples. Here the CDR3 DNA reads TGTGCCAGCACCCTGCTCCCGGGAGAGATTACAGATACGCAGTATTTT. Translating gives CASTLLPGEITDTQYF.